Below are 9 T cell receptor beta chains sequenced from a single sample in a study of blood T cell repertoires in COVID-19 (TCRdb year 2020). Library preparation employed the immunoSEQ multiplex PCR assay. In its TCRdb copy, this immuneACCESS table keeps in-frame sequences only and misses some clones. Where compared with another copy, unresolved V genes explain less than half of these, and the others have no known cause. The table for this sample lists roughly 250,000 clones; around 90% of them were counted only once. The top ten hold 3.7% of the sample. Sequences were obtained from peripheral blood. Receptors were obtained from a middle-aged woman with acute or convalescent COVID-19.

The J gene is TRBJ2-1, the V gene TRBV27; 7 nucleotides match TRBD2. Losses at the gene ends were 7 bases for V and 6 bases for J; bases not matched to a gene: 9. CDR1 is MNHEY, CDR2 SMNVEV, per germline (reference sequence). CDR3 length equals 14 residues. CDR3 amino acids: CASIPGGGGNEQFF. As DNA, the CDR3 is TGTGCCAGCATCCCGGGAGGCGGGGGCAATGAGCAGTTCTTC.

The V and J genes are TRBV9 and TRBJ2-3; maybe TRBD2 (7 bases). CDR3 length: 15 residues. The germline V and J ends were trimmed by 0 bases and 4 bases, with 12 bases remaining between them. Per the germline V gene, CDR1 is SGDLS and CDR2 is YYNGEE. The CDR3 sequence is CASSVVEGGPDTQYF. The CDR3 DNA is TGTGCCAGCAGCGTAGTTGAGGGGGGGCCAGATACGCAGTATTTT.

The chain employs TRBV11-2 and TRBJ2-5, with TRBD1 as a possible D gene (5 bases). In germline, CDR1 is SGHAT, CDR2 FQNNGV. The CDR3 has 15 residues. V was shortened by 5 bases and J by 5 bases, with 18 bases between the two germline ends. The CDR3: CASSLFRSPGETQYF. CDR3 DNA sequence: TGTGCCAGCAGCCTCTTCCGTTCCCCAGGGGAGACCCAGTACTTC.

This rearrangement joins TRBV4-2 to TRBJ2-1; 8 bases match TRBD2. The ends lost 1 base at V and 10 bases at J; junction bases unmatched: 9. Germline CDR1 reads LGHNA; CDR2 reads YNFKEQ. The CDR3 loop spans 15 amino acids. The DNA for the CDR3 is TGTGCCAGCAGCCAAGGGACCGGGTTAGCGGGGGAGCAGTTCTTC. Encoded protein: CASSQGTGLAGEQFF.

The chain recombines TRBV11-2 with TRBJ1-5; D possibly corresponds to TRBD1 (6 bases). The CDR3 runs 16 residues. Looked up from germline, CDR1 is SGHAT and CDR2 is FQNNGV. Trimming took 4 bases from V and 0 from J, leaving 13 bases between them. CDR3 residues: CASSSGTSYSNQPQHF. CDR3 bases: TGTGCCAGCAGCTCCGGGACAAGCTATAGCAATCAGCCCCAGCATTTT.

This rearrangement joins TRBV6-5 to TRBJ1-1, with a weak D call TRBD1 (6 bases). Per the germline V gene, CDR1 is MNHEY and CDR2 is SVGAGI. Trimming shortened V by 6 bases and J by 1 base, and 12 bases separated the two germline ends. There are 14 residues in the CDR3. In nucleotides, the CDR3 is TGTGCCAGCAGCCAGGACAGCTCGAACACTGAAGCTTTCTTT. Translated: CASSQDSSNTEAFF.

The chain links TRBV20-1 to TRBJ2-7, with 10 bases identical to TRBD1. Germline CDR1 DFQATT, CDR2 SNEGSKA (reference sequence). Germline trimming cut 3 bases from V and 6 bases from J; bases unmatched to any gene: 8. The CDR3 is 14 residues long. DNA for the CDR3: TGCAGTGCTAGTCCGGGACAGGGGATGTTCGAGCAGTACGTC. Translation gives CSASPGQGMFEQYV.

The chain joins TRBV30 to TRBJ1-5, with D possibly being TRBD1 (6 bases). The CDR3 length is 13 residues. Trimming shortened V by 1 base and J by 6 bases, and 10 bases separated the two germline ends. Looked up from germline, CDR1 is GTSNPN and CDR2 is SVGIG (reference sequence). The CDR3 DNA reads TGTGCCTGGAGTGAACAGGGAATTCAGCCCCAGCATTTT. This sequence encodes CAWSEQGIQPQHF.

The rearrangement uses TRBV3-1 (or the pseudogene TRBV3-2) and TRBJ1-2; D perhaps matches TRBD1 (6 bases). This CDR3 comprises 15 residues. Per the germline V gene, CDR1 is LGHDT and CDR2 is YNNKEL (reference sequence). Trimming pared 4 bases from V and 5 bases from J, leaving 17 bases between. CDR3 loop: CASSPRSNRAYGYTF. The CDR3 DNA sequence: TGTGCCAGCAGCCCACGTAGTAACAGGGCGTATGGCTACACCTTC.